Each of the 11 T cell receptor beta chains below was sequenced from the same sample in a study of cytotoxic CD8 clonotypes in ibrutinib-treated CLL (dated by TCRdb to the early 2020s). This specimen's time point label, interpreted: progressive disease on ibrutinib. Library preparation employed the immunoSEQ multiplex PCR assay. In TCRdb, the immuneACCESS table is reduced to in-frame sequences with V and J assigned. These tables do not hold every clone; where another copy was compared, an unresolved V gene accounts for under half, and the others remain unexplained. The sample table contains fewer than 300,000 clones; only one count was recorded for around 69% of them. Of the sample, about 5.7% is held by the ten largest clones. This sample comprised PBMCs, obtained at disease progression, from a patient treated with ibrutinib. These receptors came from a human donor with chronic lymphocytic leukemia.

This clone is a singleton in its sample. This chain joins TRBV18 and TRBJ2-7, with 7 bases fitting TRBD2. The CDR3 is made up of 12 amino acids. The J segment lost 12 bases and the V segment lost 3 bases, leaving 8 bases of the junction unmatched. Germline V gene lookup returns CDR1 KGHSH and CDR2 LQKENI. For the CDR3, the DNA is TGTGCCAGCTCACCCGGACTAGATGGCCCGTACTTC. Its translation: CASSPGLDGPYF. The variable domain in full, completed from reference TRBV18 and TRBJ2-7, reads NAGVMQNPRHLVRRRGQEARLRCSPMKGHSHVYWYRQLPEEGLKFMVYLQKENIIDESGMPKERFSAEFPKEGPSILRIQQVVRGDSAAYFCASSPGLDGPYFGPGTRLTVT.

V is TRBV9 and J is TRBJ1-2, with 7 bases fitting TRBD1. This CDR3 has 12 amino acids. Germline CDR1 reads SGDLS; CDR2 reads YYNGEE. Germline trimming cut 8 bases from V and 5 bases from J; bases unmatched to any gene: 6. The chain's CDR3 is CASRDRWYGYTF. The CDR3 nucleotides read TGTGCCAGTAGGGACAGATGGTATGGCTACACCTTC.

This rearrangement joins TRBV7-9 to TRBJ2-2; weak D call: TRBD2 (6 bases). CDR3 length: 16 residues. CDR1 is SEHNR and CDR2 is FQNEAQ in the germline V gene (reference sequence). Trimming pared 4 bases from V and 0 bases from J, leaving 12 bases between. CDR3 in DNA: TGTGCCAGCAGCTCCTGGGGACTGGCGAACACCGGGGAGCTGTTTTTT. It codes for CASSSWGLANTGELFF.

The rearrangement uses TRBV5-1 and TRBJ1-4; D remains ambiguous. This CDR3 is built from 15 residues. Germline loops: CDR1 SGHRS, CDR2 YFSETQ. V lost 4 bases, J lost 0 bases, and 10 bases lay in between. In DNA, the CDR3 is TGCGCCAGCAGCAGGCAGCCCACAACTAATGAAAAACTGTTTTTT. Translation gives CASSRQPTTNEKLFF.

The chain recombines TRBV29-1 with TRBJ1-2, with a weak D call TRBD1 (5 bases). The germline CDR1 and CDR2 sequences are SQVTM and ANQGSEA. The V end was cut by 3 bases, the J end by 4 bases, with 15 bases between. This CDR3 has 14 amino acids. For the CDR3, the DNA is TGCAGCGTTGAGGGCCCAGGGCTAGGCTATGGCTACACCTTC. Protein: CSVEGPGLGYGYTF.

The rearrangement uses TRBV5-4 and TRBJ2-2, with TRBD1 matching over 8 bases. CDR3 length equals 16 residues. The germline V gene encodes CDR1 SGHNT and CDR2 YYREEE (reference sequence). V shed 0 bases and J 6 bases; nucleotides not matched to a gene: 7. The CDR3 is CASSLAPGGGSGELFF. CDR3 sequence (DNA): TGTGCCAGCAGCTTGGCCCCAGGGGGCGGTTCCGGGGAGCTGTTTTTT.

V gene TRBV28 combines with J gene TRBJ2-3; 9 bases fit TRBD1. The germline V gene encodes CDR1 MDHEN and CDR2 SYDVKM. The length of the CDR3 is 16 residues. V shed 3 bases, J shed 2 bases, and the junction held 6 bases outside the gene matches. In nucleotides, the CDR3 is TGTGCCAGCAGTTTTCGTGACAGGGGGATCACAGATACGCAGTATTTT. As protein: CASSFRDRGITDTQYF.

This rearrangement joins TRBV27 to TRBJ1-5; weak D call: TRBD1 (5 bases). Germline values: CDR1 MNHEY, CDR2 SMNVEV (reference sequence). The CDR3 has 17 residues. V lost 6 bases to trimming and J lost 4 bases, with 22 bases between them. CDR3 coding DNA: TGTGCCAGCAGCCACTCCACGGGGGGACCGATAAATCAGCCCCAGCATTTT. This sequence encodes CASSHSTGGPINQPQHF.

The chain carries TRBV29-1 and TRBJ2-7; D may be TRBD2 (6 bases). Between the trimmed V and J ends, which lost 0 bases and 3 bases, there was a span of 12 bases. The CDR3 consists of 14 residues. Germline V gene lookup returns CDR1 SQVTM and CDR2 ANQGSEA. DNA of the CDR3: TGCAGCGTTGAAGATCGGGAGTTGGGCTACGAGCAGTACTTC. It translates to CSVEDRELGYEQYF.

The chain recombines TRBV9 with TRBJ1-2, with 10 positions matching TRBD1. Losses at the gene ends were 4 bases for V and 5 bases for J; bases not matched to a gene: 8. This CDR3 is built from 15 residues. The germline V gene has CDR1 SGDLS and CDR2 YYNGEE. The CDR3 DNA sequence: TGTGCCAGCAGCATTTTGGGACAGGGGCCGTATGGCTACACCTTC. Its protein product is CASSILGQGPYGYTF.

This clone occurred a few times. Different DNA sequences within this sample yield the same CDR3. The chain has TRBV29-1 and TRBJ2-5, with D perhaps assigned TRBD1 or TRBD2 (5 bases each). Germline-derived CDR1 and CDR2 are SQVTM and ANQGSEA. CDR3 length: 12 amino acids. Trimming stripped 3 bases from V and 1 base from J, with 6 bases between. CDR3 nucleotide sequence: TGCAGCGTTGAGAGGGGCCAAGAGACCCAGTACTTC. This encodes CSVERGQETQYF.